This entry lists 22 T cell receptor beta chains sequenced from one sample in a study of blood T cells in healthy people across ages. A J-beta primer mix and a sample-barcoded 5' primer were used in a second PCR of about 6 to 12 cycles. TCRdb itself ran the 5' RACE reads through MiXCR, one entry per CDR3 protein. Of about 640,000 distinct CDR3 sequences listed, roughly 31% are singletons. The sequencing input was blood. These receptors were obtained from a woman aged 80 or over in good health.

This clonotype has ten or more counts. CDR3 loop: CASSRSDGYEQYF. The CDR3 DNA is TGTGCCAGCAGTCGCTCGGACGGTTACGAGCAGTACTTC. J is TRBJ2-7 and V is TRBV7-7; D ambiguous. Trimming removed 6 bases from V and 4 bases from J, with 13 bases in between. This CDR3 contains 13 residues. Germline-derived CDR1 and CDR2 are SSHAT and FNYEAQ (reference sequence).

Many counts were recorded for this clonotype. This sequence joins TRBV9 and TRBJ2-1, with 9 bases identical to TRBD2. V shed 4 bases, J shed 6 bases, and the junction held 11 bases outside the gene matches. This CDR3 region has 16 residues. Germline values: CDR1 SGDLS, CDR2 YYNGEE. CDR3 region: CASSPPAGGLFNEQFF. The CDR3 region has the DNA TGTGCCAGCAGCCCCCCTGCGGGGGGGCTTTTCAATGAGCAGTTCTTC.

This clonotype has just a few counts. A much larger clone lies a single base off, so this may be a read error. The chain combines TRBV7-8 with TRBJ2-1; TRBD2 is a possible D gene (5 bases). Germline values: CDR1 SGHVS, CDR2 FQNEAQ. The length of the CDR3 is 13 residues. V lost 5 bases to trimming and J lost 13 bases, with 18 bases between them. The DNA of the CDR3 is TGTGCCAGCAGCCCGCGGGCTGAAGAGACCCAGTTCTTC. This translates into CASSPRAEETQFF.

To note about this clonotype: A much more abundant neighbour one base away suggests this may be a read error. The genes are TRBV27 and TRBJ2-7; 9 bases are shared with TRBD1. The CDR3 is 14 residues long. V gave up 5 bases and J gave up 6 bases; unmatched junction bases: 8. Germline V gives CDR1 MNHEY, CDR2 SMNVEV (reference sequence). The CDR3 sequence is CASSPGTGCGEQYF. In DNA form, the CDR3 reads TGTGCCAGCAGTCCCGGGACAGGGTGTGGCGAGCAGTACTTC.

Note on this clonotype: Given a much more abundant clone one base away, this may be a read error. V usage is TRBV4-2 and J usage is TRBJ2-5, with a weak D call TRBD1 (7 bases). The J call could be wrong; TRBJ2-7 is a better fit for the DNA end. Germline V gene sequence: CDR1 LGHNA, CDR2 YNFKEQ. The CDR3 totals 15 residues. The CDR3 reads CASSQPDREASEQYF. The CDR3 DNA reads as TGTGCCAGCAGCCAACCCGACAGGGAGGCAAGCGAGCAGTACTTC.

J is TRBJ2-1 and V is TRBV23-1; 12 bases agree with TRBD2. TRBV23-1 carries the ORF label, with uncertain function. V trimming: 2 bases; J trimming: 5 bases; junction bases outside the gene matches: 4. This CDR3 spans 16 amino acids. CDR3 amino acids: CASSQPSGGVHNEQFF. The CDR3 DNA reads TGCGCCAGCAGTCAACCTAGCGGGGGGGTCCACAATGAGCAGTTCTTC.

This clonotype was seen ten or more times. The rearrangement uses TRBV12-3 or TRBV12-4 and TRBJ1-1; possible D gene TRBD1, 6 bases. The CDR3 has 15 residues. Trimming shortened V by 6 bases and J by 3 bases, and 17 bases separated the two germline ends. The CDR3 here is CASSPLDSWDTEAFF. CDR3 DNA sequence: TGTGCCAGCAGCCCTCTGGACAGCTGGGACACTGAAGCTTTCTTT.

In its sample, this clonotype was seen many times. The chain uses TRBV5-1 and TRBJ1-2; 7 nucleotides agree with TRBD1. V was pared by 0 bases and J by 4 bases, with 15 bases of the junction left unmatched. The CDR3 sequence is 18 residues long. The V gene's germline CDR1 is SGHRS and CDR2 YFSETQ. The CDR3 DNA reads as TGCGCCAGCAGCTTGGAAGCCAGGGGGGCGCAGGTGGTCTATGGCTACACCTTC. It codes for CASSLEARGAQVVYGYTF.

This clonotype turned up a few times. The gene calls are TRBV6-5 and TRBJ2-5; possibly TRBD1 for D (6 bases). The DNA matches TRBJ2-7 better at its end, which makes the J call doubtful. Germline CDR1 is MNHEY and CDR2 is SVGAGI. The CDR3 contains 14 residues. In nucleotides, the CDR3 is TGTGCCAGCAGTTTGAAACAGGGAAGCCACGAGCAGTACTTC. Protein: CASSLKQGSHEQYF.

This clonotype occurred many times. V is TRBV29-1 and J is TRBJ2-3; D perhaps matches TRBD2 (5 bases). The CDR3 covers 13 residues. Trimming stripped 7 bases from V and 4 bases from J, with 15 bases between. The germline V gene encodes CDR1 SQVTM and CDR2 ANQGSEA. CDR3: CSGGGAAADTQYF. CDR3 DNA sequence: TGCAGCGGAGGAGGCGCTGCAGCAGATACGCAGTATTTT.

This clonotype came up a few times. The chain recombines TRBV5-1 with TRBJ2-5, with TRBD2 matching 11 bases. From germline, CDR1 is SGHRS and CDR2 YFSETQ. V was pared by 5 bases and J by 0 bases, with 3 bases of the junction left unmatched. The CDR3 length is 15 residues. CDR3 nucleotide sequence: TGCGCCAGCAGTTCGACTAGCGGGAACCAAGAGACCCAGTACTTC. It codes for CASSSTSGNQETQYF. Combining the CDR3 with reference TRBV5-1 and TRBJ2-5 gives the whole variable domain KAGVTQTPRYLIKTRGQQVTLSCSPISGHRSVSWYQQTPGQGLQFLFEYFSETQRNKGNFPGRFSGRQFSNSRSEMNVSTLELGDSALYLCASSSTSGNQETQYFGPGTRLLVL.

With respect to this clonotype: A read error is possible here, since a much larger clone lies one base away. The chain recombines TRBV3-1 with TRBJ2-7; TRBD2 agrees at 13 bases. Losses at the gene ends were 4 bases for V and 2 bases for J; bases not matched to a gene: 8. There are 17 residues in the CDR3. Germline-derived CDR1 and CDR2 are LGHDT and YNNKEL (reference sequence). CDR3 sequence (DNA): TGTGCCAGCAGCCCCTGGACTAGCGGGGGACTAACCTACGAGCAGTACTTC. Its protein product is CASSPWTSGGLTYEQYF.

This sequence joins TRBV20-1 and TRBJ1-2, with D perhaps matching TRBD1 (6 bases). Germline V gene lookup returns CDR1 DFQATT and CDR2 SNEGSKA (reference sequence). The CDR3 has 13 amino acids. Trimming shortened V by 5 bases and J by 5 bases, and 15 bases separated the two germline ends. The CDR3 loop reads CSAQDGGAYGYTF. DNA for the CDR3: TGCAGTGCTCAGGACGGGGGGGCGTATGGCTACACCTTC.

The rearrangement links TRBV25-1 to TRBJ2-3; D might be TRBD1 or TRBD2, each matching 5 bases. Looked up from germline, CDR1 is MGHDK and CDR2 is SYGVNS. The CDR3 runs to 15 residues. V dropped 3 bases and J dropped 5 bases, with 15 bases sitting between them. CDR3 bases: TGTGCCAGCAGTGATCTGGGGGAGCTGATAGATACGCAGTATTTT. It yields the protein CASSDLGELIDTQYF.

Note on this clonotype: A read error may explain this, as a much larger clone is one base away. V gene TRBV15 combines with J gene TRBJ2-7; D unresolved. Germline CDR1 reads LNHNV; CDR2 reads YYDKDF (reference sequence). The CDR3 extends over 12 amino acids. The germline V and J ends were trimmed by 0 bases and 7 bases, with 7 bases remaining between them. In DNA, the CDR3 is TGTGCCACCAGCAGAGATCAGGATGAGCAGTACTTC. Amino acids: CATSRDQDEQYF. Using reference TRBV15 and TRBJ2-7 for the parts outside the CDR3, the full variable domain is DAMVIQNPRYQVTQFGKPVTLSCSQTLNHNVMYWYQQKSSQAPKLLFHYYDKDFNNEADTPDNFQSRRPNTSFCFLDIRSPGLGDTAMYLCATSRDQDEQYFGPGTRLTVT.

This clonotype was seen more than once but under ten times. The chain couples TRBV10-3 to TRBJ1-2; possible D gene TRBD1, 6 bases. V dropped 0 bases and J dropped 4 bases, with 12 bases sitting between them. Germline V gene lookup returns CDR1 ENHRY and CDR2 SYGVKD. The CDR3 is 15 residues long. CDR3 DNA sequence: TGTGCCATCAGTGAGTCGAAAGGGGGAGGCTATGGCTACACCTTC. It yields the protein CAISESKGGGYGYTF.

This clonotype was counted many times. The rearrangement joins TRBV7-6 to TRBJ2-3; D uncertain. Germline CDR1 reads SGHVS; CDR2 reads FNYEAQ. The CDR3 runs 15 residues. With 0 bases removed from V and 0 bases from J, the gap between germline ends came to 7 bases. The CDR3 is CASSLADGSTDTQYF. CDR3 DNA sequence: TGTGCCAGCAGCTTAGCGGACGGAAGCACAGATACGCAGTATTTT.

This clonotype was recorded at least ten times. The rearrangement links TRBV11-1 to TRBJ1-2; no reliable D call. CDR3 length: 15 amino acids. Trimming cost V 1 base and J 4 bases, with 13 bases left between them. Germline lookup yields CDR1 SGHAT and CDR2 FQDESV (reference sequence). CDR3 amino acids: CASSLGGPNVYGYTF. In nucleotides, the CDR3 is TGTGCCAGCAGCTTAGGAGGACCGAACGTCTATGGCTACACCTTC. The full variable domain, rest sourced from reference TRBV11-1 and TRBJ1-2, is EAEVAQSPRYKITEKSQAVAFWCDPISGHATLYWYRQILGQGPELLVQFQDESVVDDSQLPKDRFSAERLKGVDSTLKIQPAELGDSAMYLCASSLGGPNVYGYTFGSGTRLTVV.

This clonotype has just a few counts. V usage is TRBV12-5 and J usage is TRBJ1-1, with a weak D call TRBD1 (5 bases). V lost 7 bases to trimming and J lost 3 bases, with 24 bases between them. This CDR3 spans 17 amino acids. Germline V gene data show CDR1 as LGHNT and CDR2 as FRNRAP. CDR3 coding DNA: TGTGCTAGTGCCCTTATGGGGCAAGCAATAAGGGACACTGAAGCTTTCTTT. Encoded protein: CASALMGQAIRDTEAFF.

At least ten counts were recorded for this clonotype. The chain couples TRBV20-1 to TRBJ2-3; D is undetermined. V lost 6 bases, J lost 1 base, and 5 bases lay in between. The CDR3 sequence is 11 residues long. Germline V gene sequence: CDR1 DFQATT, CDR2 SNEGSKA (reference sequence). DNA for the CDR3: TGCAGTGCGTCTGGCACAGATACGCAGTATTTT. It is translated as CSASGTDTQYF.

This clonotype was seen a few times. A much larger clone differs by one base, so this may be a read error. The V call is TRBV5-1, the J call TRBJ2-7; D remains unclear. V lost 4 bases to trimming and J lost 3 bases, with 14 bases between them. The germline gives CDR1 SGHRS, CDR2 YFSETQ. The CDR3 loop spans 14 amino acids. The CDR3 DNA follows: TGCGCCAGCAGCGCCGGGTCCGGACGCTACGAGCAGTACTTC. Its protein product is CASSAGSGRYEQYF.

In its sample, this clonotype was seen many times. This chain links TRBV12-3 or TRBV12-4 with TRBJ1-2; D remains unclear. There are 14 residues in the CDR3. Trimming stripped 6 bases from V and 1 base from J, with 12 bases between. The CDR3 DNA reads TGTGCCAGCAGCCCACTAACTGTTAACTATGGCTACACCTTC. It translates to CASSPLTVNYGYTF.